The 20 T cell receptor beta chains below were found in one sample sequenced in a study of cytotoxic CD8 clonotypes in ibrutinib-treated CLL. This table comes from immunoSEQ multiplex PCR, and its TCRdb copy is limited to in-frame clones, with some not included. The data contain about 150,000 clones, approximately 81% of them singletons. Sample: PBMCs, taken after 12 months of ibrutinib treatment. The source is a human donor with chronic lymphocytic leukemia.

The rearrangement uses TRBV9 and TRBJ2-5, with 8 bases lining up with TRBD1. V was clipped by 2 bases and J by 5 bases; unmatched bases: 8. CDR1 and CDR2 from the germline V gene are SGDLS and YYNGEE. This CDR3 is 15 amino acids long. The CDR3 loop reads CASSVNRGSGETQYF. In DNA, the CDR3 is TGTGCCAGCAGCGTCAACAGGGGGAGTGGCGAGACCCAGTACTTC.

The CDR3 region is CASSSLSVGGISYNEQFF. The CDR3 coding sequence is TGTGCCAGCAGTTCCCTTAGCGTTGGCGGAATCTCCTACAATGAGCAGTTCTTC. This rearrangement joins TRBV27 to TRBJ2-1, with D tentatively TRBD2 (5 bases). Germline loops: CDR1 MNHEY, CDR2 SMNVEV (reference sequence). V lost 4 bases to trimming and J lost 0 bases, with 19 bases between them. The CDR3 loop spans 18 amino acids.

The V call is TRBV5-4, the J call TRBJ2-5, with 7 bases lining up with TRBD1. This CDR3 spans 13 amino acids. Germline V gene lookup returns CDR1 SGHNT and CDR2 YYREEE (reference sequence). V trimming: 4 bases; J trimming: 4 bases; junction bases outside the gene matches: 4. CDR3 sequence (DNA): TGTGCCAGCAGCGGGAACAGGGGAGAGACCCAGTACTTC. Its translation: CASSGNRGETQYF.

The CDR3 region is CSVELAGGYYEQYF. The CDR3 bases are TGCAGCGTTGAATTAGCGGGAGGGTACTACGAGCAGTACTTC. The chain has TRBV29-1 and TRBJ2-7; 11 bases match TRBD2. This CDR3 is 14 amino acids long. Trimming cost V 2 bases and J 3 bases; bases outside gene matches: 3. The germline V gene encodes CDR1 SQVTM and CDR2 ANQGSEA.

This rearrangement joins TRBV6-5 to TRBJ2-3; 11 nucleotides match TRBD2. Unmatched junction bases numbered 12, after V lost 9 bases and J lost 7 bases. This CDR3 is 15 amino acids long. Germline CDR1 is MNHEY and CDR2 is SVGAGI. The CDR3 loop is CASGPTSGSAYTQYF. CDR3 bases: TGTGCCAGTGGACCCACTAGCGGGAGTGCTTATACGCAGTATTTT.

A word on this clone: Germline and junction disagree at one end, which may indicate a read error. Other nucleotide sequences from this sample produce the same CDR3. This sequence joins TRBV10-3 and TRBJ2-2; the match to TRBD1 covers 11 bases. CDR3 length: 15 residues. Germline V CDR1 and CDR2: ENHRY, SYGVKD. CDR3 in DNA: TGTGCTATCAACCCGGACAGGGGGCTGATCGGGGAGCTGTTTTTT. It codes for CAINPDRGLIGELFF.

V usage is TRBV11-2 and J usage is TRBJ2-7, with 7 bases that match TRBD2. V shed 1 base, J shed 5 bases, and the junction held 8 bases outside the gene matches. Germline loops: CDR1 SGHAT, CDR2 FQNNGV. There are 15 residues in the CDR3. CDR3 DNA sequence: TGTGCCAGCAGCTTAGTTCGGGGGAGGGCCAACGAGCAGTACTTC. This encodes CASSLVRGRANEQYF.

The chain combines TRBV28 with TRBJ2-3; D remains ambiguous. Germline loops: CDR1 MDHEN, CDR2 SYDVKM. The CDR3 covers 12 residues. The V end lost 8 bases, the J end lost 4 bases, and 10 bases lay between the germline ends. The chain's CDR3 is CASGVVSDTQYF. DNA for the CDR3: TGTGCCAGCGGAGTAGTGTCAGATACGCAGTATTTT.

This clone occurred once. The V and J genes are TRBV28 and TRBJ2-7; D not certain. Trimming removed 7 bases from V and 0 bases from J, with 13 bases in between. Per the germline V gene, CDR1 is MDHEN and CDR2 is SYDVKM. This CDR3 contains 14 residues. In DNA, the CDR3 is TGTGCCAGCAATTCTTGGACCAACTCCTACGAGCAGTACTTC. The encoded protein is CASNSWTNSYEQYF.

V is TRBV28 and J is TRBJ1-2; D is ambiguous. The CDR3 is 12 amino acids. The germline V and J ends were trimmed by 3 bases and 2 bases, with 4 bases remaining between them. Germline V lookup: CDR1 MDHEN, CDR2 SYDVKM. This CDR3 reads CASSFRNYGYTF. The CDR3 DNA reads TGTGCCAGCAGTTTTCGGAACTATGGCTACACCTTC.

The gene calls are TRBV18 and TRBJ2-1; D is perhaps TRBD2 (6 bases). The V end was cut by 2 bases, the J end by 6 bases, with 8 bases between. The CDR3 covers 13 residues. CDR1 KGHSH and CDR2 LQKENI come from the germline V gene. CDR3 protein: CASSPSSANEQFF. The DNA of the CDR3 is TGTGCCAGCTCACCATCTAGCGCCAATGAGCAGTTCTTC.

The chain couples TRBV19 to TRBJ1-2; D gene unclear. This CDR3 contains 12 residues. From germline, CDR1 is LNHDA and CDR2 SQIVND (reference sequence). V lost 4 bases to trimming and J lost 6 bases, with 9 bases between them. The CDR3 sequence: CASSTYSHGYTF. The CDR3 DNA reads TGTGCCAGTAGTACTTACAGCCATGGCTACACCTTC.

The J gene is TRBJ2-1, the V gene TRBV7-7, with 9 bases identical to TRBD2. CDR1 is SSHAT, CDR2 FNYEAQ, per germline (reference sequence). This CDR3 has 17 residues. V shed 2 bases and J 0 bases; nucleotides not matched to a gene: 5. In nucleotides, the CDR3 is TGTGCCAGCAGCTTAACCCCAGCGGGAGGCTCCTACAATGAGCAGTTCTTC. Amino acids: CASSLTPAGGSYNEQFF.

J is TRBJ1-1 and V is TRBV5-1, with 8 bases identical to TRBD1. The germline CDR1 and CDR2 sequences are SGHRS and YFSETQ. The CDR3 is 14 amino acids. With V trimmed by 2 bases and J by 4 bases, 4 bases remained unmatched. The CDR3 nucleotides read TGCGCCAGCAGCTTCCGACAGGGGACCACTGAAGCTTTCTTT. Encoded protein: CASSFRQGTTEAFF.

This clone was picked up a small number of times. CDR3 protein: CASSQQTQGVGGYTF. CDR3 sequence (DNA): TGTGCCAGCAGCCAACAAACACAGGGTGTGGGCGGCTACACCTTC. J is TRBJ1-2 and V is TRBV5-4, with D possibly being TRBD1 (6 bases). The CDR3 loop spans 15 amino acids. The V end lost 4 bases, the J end lost 8 bases, and 21 bases lay between the germline ends. Germline CDR1 is SGHNT and CDR2 is YYREEE (reference sequence).

V and J are TRBV4-3 and TRBJ1-3, with D possibly TRBD1 on 6 matching bases. V was cut by 0 bases and J by 0 bases, with 9 bases left in between. The CDR3 length is 16 residues. Germline CDR1 LGHNA, CDR2 YSLEER. The CDR3 spells CASSQDWDISGNTIYF. The CDR3 DNA reads as TGCGCCAGCAGCCAAGATTGGGACATCTCTGGAAACACCATATATTTT.

The genes are TRBV9 and TRBJ2-7; perhaps TRBD2 as D (5 bases). Germline V lookup: CDR1 SGDLS, CDR2 YYNGEE. The V end lost 0 bases, the J end lost 0 bases, and 13 bases lay between the germline ends. This CDR3 is built from 16 residues. The CDR3 here is CASSVDGGHPSYEQYF. Here the CDR3 DNA reads TGTGCCAGCAGCGTAGATGGCGGGCATCCCTCCTACGAGCAGTACTTC.

DNA of the CDR3: TGTGCCAGCAATCGATTAATGACAGGCCACATTGGGGGGCTCTATGGCTACACCTTC. The encoded protein is CASNRLMTGHIGGLYGYTF. The chain links TRBV21-1 to TRBJ1-2. TRBV21-1 is termed a pseudogene. The CDR3 runs 19 residues.

The rearrangement joins TRBV10-3 to TRBJ1-2; a weak D match, TRBD1 (6 bases). CDR3 length equals 15 residues. The germline V and J ends were trimmed by 6 bases and 3 bases, with 17 bases remaining between them. Germline CDR1 is ENHRY and CDR2 is SYGVKD. CDR3 sequence (DNA): TGTGCCATCAGCATTGCTGGGGGCGCTTACTATGGCTACACCTTC. This gives the protein CAISIAGGAYYGYTF.

This rearrangement joins TRBV19 to TRBJ2-3; maybe TRBD1 (6 bases). V lost 7 bases and J lost 1, with 15 bases in between. In germline, CDR1 is LNHDA, CDR2 SQIVND (reference sequence). The CDR3 has 15 residues. DNA for the CDR3: TGTGCCAGTAATCAGCCGAGACAGGGCACAGATACGCAGTATTTT. This codes for CASNQPRQGTDTQYF.